The rows below give T cell receptor beta chains drawn from one sample of a study of blood T cell repertoires in COVID-19. Clones were read by immunoSEQ multiplex PCR, and TCRdb kept only the in-frame ones, dropping some. This table has about 35,000 clones, about 82% appearing once. The sample consisted of peripheral blood. The origin of the receptors is a man aged 55 to 70 in a cohort sampled during active COVID-19. Each CDR3 is given with its conserved first and last residue. D genes are given only for firm matches. Size is omitted from some rows. Given values are once, few, many or a class for expanded clones.

>TRBJ2-5|NA|TRBD1|TRBV20-1
CSASTRTGRQETQYF
TGCAGTGCTAGTACTAGGACAGGGCGCCAAGAGACCCAGTACTTC
>TRBJ2-5|NA|NA|TRBV11-2
CASSLARQETQYF
TGTGCCAGCAGCTTAGCCCGCCAAGAGACCCAGTACTTC
>TRBJ1-4|NA|TRBD1|TRBV5-1
CASSYLGQPNEKLFF
TGCGCCAGCAGCTACCTGGGACAGCCTAATGAAAAACTGTTTTTT
>TRBJ2-7|NA|NA|TRBV6-5
CASITGERGPEQYF
TGTGCCAGCATTACGGGGGAGCGAGGCCCCGAGCAGTACTTC
>TRBJ1-1|NA|NA|TRBV14
CASSQYPNTEAFF
TGTGCCAGCAGCCAGTATCCGAACACTGAAGCTTTCTTT
>TRBJ1-1|NA|TRBD1|TRBV7-2
CASSFNRGLVTEAFF
TGTGCCAGCAGTTTTAACAGGGGGCTCGTCACTGAAGCTTTCTTT
>TRBJ1-5|NA|NA|TRBV3-1/TRBV3-2
CASSQELGRGRPQHF
TGTGCCAGCAGCCAAGAGTTAGGGCGGGGACGACCCCAGCATTTT
>TRBJ1-6|NA|TRBD1|TRBV25-1
CASRPQGARNSPLHF
TGTGCCAGCAGACCACAGGGGGCTCGAAATTCACCCCTCCACTTT
>TRBJ1-2|once|TRBD1|TRBV19
CASTRGAQLRDYGYTF
TGTGCCAGTACCAGGGGGGCCCAACTTCGAGACTATGGCTACACCTTC
>TRBJ1-4|NA|NA|TRBV4-3
CASSQEIGANEKLFF
TGCGCCAGCAGCCAAGAAATCGGGGCTAATGAAAAACTGTTTTTT
>TRBJ1-1|NA|TRBD1|TRBV6-6
CASRNTGGGTEAFF
TGTGCCAGCAGGAACACAGGGGGTGGCACTGAAGCTTTCTTT
>TRBJ2-2|NA|TRBD1|TRBV10-3
CAISESTGDTGELFF
TGTGCCATCAGTGAGTCAACAGGGGACACCGGGGAGCTGTTTTTT
>TRBJ1-5|NA|NA|TRBV6-2/TRBV6-3
CASSWGRVYSNQPQHF
TGTGCCAGCAGTTGGGGCCGGGTGTATAGCAATCAGCCCCAGCATTTT
>TRBJ1-2|NA|TRBD1|TRBV7-2
CASSFDRAYGYTF
TGTGCCAGCAGCTTCGACAGGGCGTATGGCTACACCTTC
>TRBJ2-1|NA|NA|TRBV28
CASSLWGDSGRDEQFF
TGTGCCAGCAGTTTATGGGGGGACTCCGGGCGCGATGAGCAGTTCTTC
>TRBJ2-1|NA|TRBD1|TRBV27
CASKHRDRAYNEQFF
TGTGCCAGTAAACACCGGGACAGGGCCTACAATGAGCAGTTCTTC
>TRBJ1-2|NA|TRBD1|TRBV12-3/TRBV12-4
CASSRTGGYTF
TGTGCCAGCAGTCGGACAGGAGGCTACACCTTC
>TRBJ2-7|NA|NA|TRBV19
CASSWGHEQYF
TGTGCCAGTAGTTGGGGCCACGAGCAGTACTTC